These 22 T cell receptor beta chains share one sample of origin, sequenced in a study of blood T cell repertoires in COVID-19. The protocol was immunoSEQ multiplex PCR, while the TCRdb copy is restricted to in-frame clones and leaves out a portion. The sample lists under 300,000 clones; 88% were seen once. The sequenced sample was peripheral blood. These TCRs come from a woman aged 25 to 39 with acute or convalescent COVID-19.

This clone appeared a single time. The chain is built from TRBV9 and TRBJ1-2; D is uncertain. Trimming cost V 0 bases and J 4 bases, with 16 bases left between them. Germline values: CDR1 SGDLS, CDR2 YYNGEE. This CDR3 comprises 16 residues. DNA of the CDR3: TGTGCCAGCAGCGTAGAATCGCTTGGGCCGACCTATGGCTACACCTTC. Protein product: CASSVESLGPTYGYTF.

The J gene is TRBJ2-2, the V gene TRBV6-1; TRBD2 matches 8 bases. The J segment lost 6 bases and the V segment lost 6 bases, leaving 3 bases of the junction unmatched. CDR3 length: 13 amino acids. CDR1 and CDR2 (germline): MNHNS, SASEGT. CDR3 residues: CASRVGGAGELFF. The CDR3 region has the DNA TGTGCCAGCAGAGTCGGGGGGGCCGGGGAGCTGTTTTTT.

The chain is built from TRBV7-8 and TRBJ2-3, with D unresolved. Trimming left V 2 bases short and J 2 bases short, with 14 bases between. The CDR3 totals 16 residues. Germline CDR1 is SGHVS and CDR2 is FQNEAQ. The CDR3 reads CASSLRPATATDTQYF. The CDR3 nucleotides are TGTGCCAGCAGCTTAAGGCCAGCCACAGCCACAGATACGCAGTATTTT.

The rearrangement joins TRBV9 to TRBJ2-7; D is uncertain. Germline loops: CDR1 SGDLS, CDR2 YYNGEE. V was cut by 2 bases and J by 0 bases, with 15 bases left in between. CDR3 length equals 16 residues. CDR3: CASSVSSGGSSYEQYF. The CDR3 DNA reads TGTGCCAGCAGCGTTTCCTCTGGCGGTAGCTCCTACGAGCAGTACTTC.

This chain links TRBV19 with TRBJ2-2; 9 nucleotides line up with TRBD2. The CDR3 spans 16 residues. Germline loops: CDR1 LNHDA, CDR2 SQIVND (reference sequence). Trimming removed 6 bases from V and 4 bases from J; junction bases left unmatched: 9. CDR3 nucleotide sequence: TGTGCCAGTAGGCTTCGACTAGCGGCGGGCACCGGGGAGCTGTTTTTT. Translated, it gives CASRLRLAAGTGELFF.

This chain links TRBV30 with TRBJ1-1; no clear D. Germline V gene data show CDR1 as GTSNPN and CDR2 as SVGIG (reference sequence). This CDR3 comprises 14 residues. V shed 0 bases and J shed 5 bases, with 13 bases lying between them. CDR3 nucleotide sequence: TGTGCCTGGAGTGTATCAGGTCAGCGGACTGAAGCTTTCTTT. It translates to CAWSVSGQRTEAFF.

This clone was observed once. V gene TRBV5-8 combines with J gene TRBJ2-2; D might be TRBD1 (6 bases). Germline CDR1 reads SGHTS; CDR2 reads YDEGEE. V shed 2 bases and J shed 1 base, with 9 bases lying between them. The CDR3 covers 15 residues. CDR3 sequence (DNA): TGTGCCAGCAGCTTTAGGACAGTGAACACCGGGGAGCTGTTTTTT. Protein: CASSFRTVNTGELFF.

The gene calls are TRBV6-2 or TRBV6-3 and TRBJ2-7, with TRBD1 matching over 8 bases. V trimming: 4 bases; J trimming: 4 bases; junction bases outside the gene matches: 3. The germline CDR1 and CDR2 sequences are MNHEY and SVGEGT. The CDR3 covers 13 residues. The CDR3 loop reads CASSWDRHYEQYF. As DNA, the CDR3 is TGTGCCAGCAGTTGGGACAGGCATTACGAGCAGTACTTC.

This clone was recorded a few times. The V call is TRBV19, the J call TRBJ1-2, with 11 bases fitting TRBD1. Per germline, CDR1 LNHDA and CDR2 SQIVND (reference sequence). The ends lost 6 bases at V and 4 bases at J; junction bases unmatched: 4. This CDR3 has 14 residues. The CDR3 DNA reads as TGTGCCAGTAGCTTCGGGACAGGGGGCTATGGCTACACCTTC. Its translation is CASSFGTGGYGYTF.

This clone has just a few counts. The chain combines TRBV11-3 with TRBJ1-3; no clear D. Germline values: CDR1 SGHNT, CDR2 YENEEA. The CDR3 covers 17 residues. Between the trimmed V and J ends, which lost 0 bases and 0 bases, there was a span of 12 bases. The chain's CDR3 is CASSLDLGGNSGNTIYF. The CDR3 DNA sequence: TGTGCCAGCAGCTTAGATCTCGGAGGGAACTCTGGAAACACCATATATTTT.

This chain connects TRBV4-1 to TRBJ2-5; D is perhaps TRBD1 (5 bases). Germline CDR1 MGHRA, CDR2 YSYEKL. The CDR3 has 17 residues. The germline V and J ends were trimmed by 0 bases and 2 bases, with 16 bases remaining between them. CDR3 in amino acids: CASSQEFRVLLQETQYF. CDR3 nucleotide sequence: TGCGCCAGCAGCCAAGAGTTCAGGGTCCTACTACAAGAGACCCAGTACTTC.

The chain uses TRBV5-4 and TRBJ2-3; 7 nucleotides line up with TRBD2. CDR3 length equals 16 residues. The J segment lost 8 bases and the V segment lost 4 bases, leaving 16 bases of the junction unmatched. Germline CDR1 SGHNT, CDR2 YYREEE (reference sequence). The CDR3 protein is CASSPSSGVEAGTQYF. CDR3 nucleotides: TGTGCCAGCAGCCCAAGCAGCGGGGTAGAGGCGGGTACGCAGTATTTT.

The rearrangement uses TRBV7-2 and TRBJ2-7, with 9 nucleotides matching TRBD2. CDR1 SGHTA and CDR2 FQGNSA come from the germline V gene. The V and J ends lost 5 bases and 7 bases, in that order; junction bases with no gene match: 9. There are 14 residues in the CDR3. In DNA, the CDR3 is TGTGCCAGCAGCCCAGAGCTAGCGGGGCGGGAGCAGTACTTC. Translating it yields CASSPELAGREQYF.

V is TRBV4-3 and J is TRBJ1-2; no clear D. CDR1 and CDR2 (germline): LGHNA, YSLEER. The CDR3 is 14 amino acids. Trimming pared 0 bases from V and 8 bases from J, leaving 13 bases between. CDR3 in DNA: TGCGCCAGCAGCCAAGAGGGGAGGGTGGGCGGCTACACCTTC. Amino acids: CASSQEGRVGGYTF.

The chain combines TRBV13 with TRBJ2-1; 14 positions match TRBD2. J lost 6 bases, V lost 4 bases, and 8 bases had no gene match. The germline V gene encodes CDR1 PRHDT and CDR2 FYEKMQ (reference sequence). This CDR3 is 17 amino acids long. CDR3 nucleotide sequence: TGTGCCAGCAGCTCCGGACTAGCGGGAGGTCGTATCAATGAGCAGTTCTTC. It specifies CASSSGLAGGRINEQFF.

V and J are TRBV20-1 and TRBJ2-5; D gene uncertain. Trimming shortened V by 3 bases and J by 1 base, and 9 bases separated the two germline ends. Germline V CDR1 and CDR2: DFQATT, SNEGSKA (reference sequence). This CDR3 is built from 13 residues. CDR3 in DNA: TGCAGTGCTAGTAAACAGTCCCAAGAGACCCAGTACTTC. Its protein is CSASKQSQETQYF.

This chain connects TRBV11-2 to TRBJ2-2; possible D gene TRBD1, 6 bases. The ends were cut back, 0 bases at V and 7 bases at J, with 12 bases in the middle. CDR3 length: 15 amino acids. Germline V gene sequence: CDR1 SGHAT, CDR2 FQNNGV. CDR3 region: CASSLEGAFVGELFF. CDR3 bases: TGTGCCAGCAGCTTAGAGGGGGCCTTTGTCGGGGAGCTGTTTTTT.

The chain employs TRBV9 and TRBJ1-1; a weak D match, TRBD1 (5 bases). The CDR3 totals 13 residues. The V gene's germline CDR1 is SGDLS and CDR2 YYNGEE. The V gene lost 2 bases and the J gene lost 5 bases, with 10 bases spanning the gap. CDR3: CASSVGTTTEAFF. DNA of the CDR3: TGTGCCAGCAGCGTTGGGACTACAACTGAAGCTTTCTTT.

The chain has TRBV9 and TRBJ2-3; D is perhaps TRBD2 (5 bases). Germline assignment: CDR1 SGDLS and CDR2 YYNGEE. This CDR3 has 15 residues. The V and J ends lost 0 bases and 7 bases respectively, with 15 bases between them. The CDR3 DNA is TGTGCCAGCAGCGTAGGGGGTAGCGCGAGTAATACGCAGTATTTT. Translation gives CASSVGGSASNTQYF.

The V and J genes are TRBV5-4 and TRBJ2-2, with D unresolved. CDR1 and CDR2 from the germline V gene are SGHNT and YYREEE (reference sequence). The germline V and J ends were trimmed by 0 bases and 1 base, with 7 bases remaining between them. The CDR3 runs to 15 residues. This chain's CDR3 is CASSLAGLNTGELFF. CDR3 DNA sequence: TGTGCCAGCAGCTTGGCCGGGTTGAACACCGGGGAGCTGTTTTTT.

CDR3 amino acids: CASSPGGPTDTQYF. CDR3 nucleotides: TGTGCCAGCAGCCCGGGGGGGCCCACAGATACGCAGTATTTT. The chain recombines TRBV11-2 with TRBJ2-3, with 8 bases identical to TRBD2. Germline lookup yields CDR1 SGHAT and CDR2 FQNNGV. The CDR3 runs to 14 residues. V lost 5 bases to trimming and J lost 2 bases; unmatched junction nucleotides: 3.

This rearrangement joins TRBV10-1 to TRBJ1-6; D call uncertain. V shed 4 bases and J shed 1 base, with 11 bases lying between them. Germline-derived CDR1 and CDR2 are WNHNN and SYGVQD (reference sequence). The CDR3 contains 16 residues. CDR3 sequence: CASSGSDGSYNSPLHF. The CDR3 DNA reads as TGCGCCAGCAGTGGAAGCGACGGGTCCTATAATTCACCCCTCCACTTT.